These 4 T cell receptor beta chains share one sample of origin, sequenced in a study of metastatic and nonmetastatic thyroid tumors. Prior to thyroid surgery, none of the patients had received any treatment. TCRdb reprocessed the PCR reads using MiXCR. The sample shows around 8,000 clones, 20% to 25% of them seen only once. Sequenced material: tumor tissue. These receptors were taken from a female donor with papillary thyroid cancer or a benign thyroid nodule (not recorded which). Some clones in this sample may be carry-over from other donors' samples.

This clone has just a few counts. The chain has TRBV6-2 or TRBV6-3 and TRBJ1-5; D remains unclear. Trimming left V 2 bases short and J 7 bases short, with 3 bases between. The germline CDR1 and CDR2 sequences are MNHEY and SVGEGT. This CDR3 comprises 11 residues. CDR3 protein: CASSYPQPQHF. The CDR3 DNA reads as TGTGCCAGCAGTTACCCCCAGCCCCAGCATTTT.

This chain links TRBV6-1 with TRBJ1-2, with a possible D match to TRBD1 (6 bases). The CDR3 runs to 15 residues. Deletions cut 10 bases from V and 1 base from J, with 19 bases between. Germline values: CDR1 MNHNS, CDR2 SASEGT. The CDR3 sequence is CATRSGHHDNYGYTF. DNA of the CDR3: TGTGCCACCAGATCGGGACACCACGATAACTATGGCTACACCTTC.

This clone was counted at least ten times. A read error may produce the germline difference seen at one junction end. The chain links TRBV7-9 to TRBJ1-2; maybe TRBD1 (6 bases). Germline CDR1 SEHNR, CDR2 FQNEAQ (reference sequence). The CDR3 consists of 13 residues. CDR3 protein: CASSLVGPGVPTF. The CDR3 coding sequence is TGTGCCAGCAGCTTAGTAGGGCCAGGGGTGCCAACGTTC.

This clone is deemed large (0.1 to 1%). This chain joins TRBV12-3 or TRBV12-4 and TRBJ1-3; 7 nucleotides align to TRBD1. The trim removed 4 bases at V and 7 bases at J, leaving 4 bases unmatched. The CDR3 runs 13 residues. DNA for the CDR3: TGTGCCAGCAGTTCGGTACAGGGGAACACCATATATTTT. Its protein is CASSSVQGNTIYF.